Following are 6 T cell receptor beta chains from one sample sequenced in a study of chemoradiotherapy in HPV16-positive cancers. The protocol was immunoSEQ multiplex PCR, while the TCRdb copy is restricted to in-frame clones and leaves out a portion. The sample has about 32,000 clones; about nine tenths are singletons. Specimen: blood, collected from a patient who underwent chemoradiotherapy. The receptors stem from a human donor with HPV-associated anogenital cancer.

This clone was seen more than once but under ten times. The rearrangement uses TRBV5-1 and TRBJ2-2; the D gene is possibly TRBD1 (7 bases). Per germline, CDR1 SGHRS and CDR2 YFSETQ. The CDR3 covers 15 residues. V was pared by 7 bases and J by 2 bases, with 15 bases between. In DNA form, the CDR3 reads TGCGCCAGCCAAAGGCGGGACAGCAACACCGGGGAGCTGTTTTTT. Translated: CASQRRDSNTGELFF.

CDR3 protein: CASSEQVGALHF. CDR3 in DNA: TGCGCCAGCAGTGAACAGGTTGGAGCCCTCCACTTT. The chain is built from TRBV10-1 and TRBJ1-6; D might be TRBD1 (5 bases). Germline-derived CDR1 and CDR2 are WNHNN and SYGVQD (reference sequence). Trimming pared 3 bases from V and 14 bases from J, leaving 11 bases between. The CDR3 covers 12 residues.

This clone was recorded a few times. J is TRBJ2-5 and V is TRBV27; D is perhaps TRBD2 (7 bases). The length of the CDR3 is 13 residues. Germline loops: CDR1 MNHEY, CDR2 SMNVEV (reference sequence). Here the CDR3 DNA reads TGTGCTGAGAGAGGGGGGGCCCGAGAGACCCAGTACTTC. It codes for CAERGGARETQYF.

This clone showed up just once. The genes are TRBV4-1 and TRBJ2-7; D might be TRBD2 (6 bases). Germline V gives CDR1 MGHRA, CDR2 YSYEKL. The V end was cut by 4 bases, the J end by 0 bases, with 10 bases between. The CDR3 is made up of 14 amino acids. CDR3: CASSRAGSSYEQYF. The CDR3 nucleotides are TGCGCCAGCAGCCGGGCGGGGTCCTCCTACGAGCAGTACTTC.

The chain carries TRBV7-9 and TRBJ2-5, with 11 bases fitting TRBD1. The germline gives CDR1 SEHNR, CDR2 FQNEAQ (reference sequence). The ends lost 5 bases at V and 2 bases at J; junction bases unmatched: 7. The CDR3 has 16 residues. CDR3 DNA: TGTGCCAGCAGCAAAGGGGGACAGGGGGTTCAAGAGACCCAGTACTTC. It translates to CASSKGGQGVQETQYF.

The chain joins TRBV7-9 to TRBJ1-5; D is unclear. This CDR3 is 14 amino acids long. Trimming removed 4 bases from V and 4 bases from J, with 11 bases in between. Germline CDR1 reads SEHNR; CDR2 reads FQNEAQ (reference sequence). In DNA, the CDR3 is TGTGCCAGCAGCTCCGGGAGTTTTAATCAGCCCCAGCATTTT. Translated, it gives CASSSGSFNQPQHF.